Below are 24 T cell receptor beta chains sequenced from a single sample in a study of Graves' ophthalmopathy and Graves' hyperthyroidism. RNA transcripts served as template for amplifying TCR beta CDR3 sequences. The authors performed first-round RT-PCR with HTBI primers and then a second-round multiplex PCR. TCRdb ran MiXCR on the multiplex PCR reads and lists one entry per CDR3 protein. Of fewer than 250,000 distinct CDR3 sequences listed, 25% to 30% are singletons. The sequencing input was peripheral blood. All receptors derive from a man in his fifties or sixties with Graves' ophthalmopathy.

This clonotype was seen at least ten times. The CDR3 here is CASSEAPTGGYYGYTF. DNA for the CDR3: TGTGCCAGCAGTGAAGCTCCGACAGGGGGGTACTATGGCTACACCTTC. The chain recombines TRBV6-1 with TRBJ1-2, with TRBD1 matching 9 bases. CDR3 length: 16 amino acids. Germline CDR1 reads MNHNS; CDR2 reads SASEGT. Trimming cost V 0 bases and J 3 bases; bases outside gene matches: 5.

This clonotype was recorded at least ten times. The chain combines TRBV12-3 or TRBV12-4 with TRBJ1-3; D unclear. V was clipped by 6 bases and J by 0 bases, with 9 bases between them. The CDR3 runs 14 residues. The CDR3 nucleotides are TGTGCCAGCAGCCTCCGGAGCTCTGGAAACACCATATATTTT. This codes for CASSLRSSGNTIYF.

This clonotype came up many times. The chain is built from TRBV6-9 and TRBJ2-7; weak D call: TRBD2 (7 bases). Trimming stripped 6 bases from V and 3 bases from J, with 15 bases between. The V gene's germline CDR1 is MNHGY and CDR2 SVAAGI. CDR3 length equals 14 residues. The CDR3 DNA is TGTGCCAGCAGCCCTAGGGGGGGCTTCTACGAGCAGTACTTC. Amino acids: CASSPRGGFYEQYF.

V usage is TRBV28 and J usage is TRBJ2-7; TRBD2 matches at 10 bases. Germline CDR1 MDHEN, CDR2 SYDVKM. This CDR3 has 15 amino acids. After removal of 6 bases from V and 3 bases from J, the junction contained 8 bases not matched to a gene. The CDR3 protein is CASSRPSGRDYEQYF. CDR3 nucleotides: TGTGCCAGCAGCCGACCTAGCGGGAGAGACTACGAGCAGTACTTC.

This clonotype was seen repeatedly, ten times or more. The chain uses TRBV9 and TRBJ2-7; 10 nucleotides match TRBD1. Germline V gene sequence: CDR1 SGDLS, CDR2 YYNGEE. With 4 bases clipped from V and 3 bases from J, the junction kept 4 bases outside the gene matches. The CDR3 is 14 amino acids. The CDR3 loop is CASSTGQGSYEQYF. CDR3 DNA: TGTGCCAGCAGCACGGGACAGGGGAGCTACGAGCAGTACTTC.

This clonotype was seen ten or more times. In DNA form, the CDR3 reads TGTGCCAGCACCCCAGGGGTGGGCACTGAAGCTTTCTTT. This translates into CASTPGVGTEAFF. The chain has TRBV12-3 or TRBV12-4 and TRBJ1-1; D possibly corresponds to TRBD1 (6 bases). The CDR3 is 13 residues long. The V end lost 7 bases, the J end lost 4 bases, and 13 bases lay between the germline ends.

This clonotype was counted at least ten times. A read error may be the cause here, since a much bigger clone is one base away. CDR3: CASGALAGGLVGGELFF. CDR3 DNA: TGTGCCAGTGGAGCATTGGCGGGAGGTTTAGTTGGAGGGGAGCTGTTTTTT. V is TRBV19 and J is TRBJ2-2; TRBD2 matches 8 bases. The germline V gene has CDR1 LNHDA and CDR2 SQIVND (reference sequence). CDR3 length equals 17 residues. V shed 8 bases, J shed 8 bases, and the junction held 19 bases outside the gene matches.

This clonotype was found many times. The V and J genes are TRBV7-2 and TRBJ2-5; D unresolved. The germline gives CDR1 SGHTA, CDR2 FQGNSA. The CDR3 length is 13 residues. Trimming stripped 6 bases from V and 1 base from J, with 9 bases between. The CDR3 loop is CASRVQSQETQYF. The DNA for the CDR3 is TGTGCCAGCAGGGTACAGAGCCAAGAGACCCAGTACTTC.

This clonotype has at least ten counts. The J gene is TRBJ2-2, the V gene TRBV3-1, with D unclear. In germline, CDR1 is LGHDT, CDR2 YNNKEL (reference sequence). The length of the CDR3 is 17 residues. The germline V and J ends were trimmed by 1 base and 1 base, with 13 bases remaining between them. DNA of the CDR3: TGTGCCAGCAGCCAAGGCTTTCGGGTCCGGAACACCGGGGAGCTGTTTTTT. It is translated as CASSQGFRVRNTGELFF.

Ten or more counts support this clonotype. The rearrangement uses TRBV27 and TRBJ2-7; weak D call: TRBD1 (6 bases). Germline CDR1 is MNHEY and CDR2 is SMNVEV (reference sequence). This CDR3 spans 13 amino acids. Trimming took 2 bases from V and 3 from J, leaving 8 bases between them. CDR3 DNA sequence: TGTGCCAGCAGTTTAACGGGACACTACGAGCAGTACTTC. Translation: CASSLTGHYEQYF.

V gene TRBV6-1 combines with J gene TRBJ2-7, with a tentative D call TRBD1 (5 bases). The CDR3 runs 14 residues. V was clipped by 6 bases and J by 7 bases, with 19 bases between them. Germline V gene data show CDR1 as MNHNS and CDR2 as SASEGT. The CDR3 DNA is TGTGCCAGCAGAGTGGGGCCAGACCCCGGAGAGCAGTACTTC. This gives the protein CASRVGPDPGEQYF.

This clonotype was counted many times. The J gene is TRBJ2-5, the V gene TRBV29-1; 9 bases are a match to TRBD1. The trim removed 6 bases at V and 5 bases at J, leaving 13 bases unmatched. The CDR3 has 15 amino acids. Germline-derived CDR1 and CDR2 are SQVTM and ANQGSEA. CDR3 in DNA: TGCAGCGTGGGTAATACAGGGGGCGCGGGGGAGACCCAGTACTTC. This translates into CSVGNTGGAGETQYF.

V and J are TRBV20-1 and TRBJ2-5; TRBD2 matches 8 bases. Germline assignment: CDR1 DFQATT and CDR2 SNEGSKA (reference sequence). The ends lost 6 bases at V and 4 bases at J; junction bases unmatched: 4. The CDR3 has 12 amino acids. As DNA, the CDR3 is TGCAGTGCCCTCGGGAGGGGAGAGACCCAGTACTTC. Translating gives CSALGRGETQYF.

This clonotype was counted at least ten times. The V and J genes are TRBV24-1 and TRBJ2-2; the D is unclear. The V and J ends lost 0 bases and 6 bases respectively, with 10 bases between them. Germline-derived CDR1 and CDR2 are KGHDR and SFDVKD. The CDR3 is made up of 15 amino acids. CDR3 sequence reads: CATSDLSTFPGELFF. Written as DNA, the CDR3 is TGTGCCACCAGTGATTTGTCTACCTTTCCCGGGGAGCTGTTTTTT.

This clonotype was seen at least ten times. The chain employs TRBV19 and TRBJ1-5; D is undetermined. This CDR3 has 13 amino acids. Germline V CDR1 and CDR2: LNHDA, SQIVND (reference sequence). The V end lost 1 base, the J end lost 7 bases, and 8 bases lay between the germline ends. The CDR3 bases are TGTGCCAGTAGTATAGGAGGGAACCAGCCCCAGCATTTT. It encodes CASSIGGNQPQHF.

This clonotype was observed many times. This rearrangement joins TRBV29-1 to TRBJ2-7; 8 nucleotides match TRBD2. V was clipped by 5 bases and J by 0 bases; unmatched bases: 3. Germline loops: CDR1 SQVTM, CDR2 ANQGSEA. The CDR3 has 13 amino acids. The DNA for the CDR3 is TGCAGCGTTCAAAGCGGGAGCTCCTACGAGCAGTACTTC. Residues: CSVQSGSSYEQYF.

This clonotype was observed many times. The genes are TRBV4-1 and TRBJ2-7, with D possibly being TRBD2 (5 bases). CDR3 length: 14 amino acids. Trimming stripped 4 bases from V and 3 bases from J, with 13 bases between. Germline CDR1 and CDR2: MGHRA and YSYEKL. In DNA, the CDR3 is TGCGCCAGCAGCCGGGTGAAAGGGAGCTACGAGCAGTACTTC. As protein: CASSRVKGSYEQYF.

This clonotype was detected many times. The chain is built from TRBV27 and TRBJ2-5; the match to TRBD1 covers 10 bases. The CDR3 is made up of 16 amino acids. Germline V gene sequence: CDR1 MNHEY, CDR2 SMNVEV (reference sequence). Unmatched junction bases numbered 8, after V lost 5 bases and J lost 2 bases. Here the CDR3 reads CASSLTGQGRQETQYF. CDR3 nucleotide sequence: TGTGCCAGCAGTCTAACGGGACAGGGGAGGCAAGAGACCCAGTACTTC.

This clonotype was found many times. The rearrangement links TRBV25-1 to TRBJ2-7; possible D gene TRBD1, 6 bases. The length of the CDR3 is 15 residues. Germline values: CDR1 MGHDK, CDR2 SYGVNS. Trimming stripped 5 bases from V and 2 bases from J, with 16 bases between. This chain's CDR3 is CASSHQGSTTYEQYF. As DNA, the CDR3 is TGTGCCAGCAGTCATCAGGGGAGCACTACCTACGAGCAGTACTTC.

There are many counts of this clonotype. The gene calls are TRBV11-2 and TRBJ1-1; TRBD1 aligns across 12 bases. The CDR3 spans 17 residues. From germline, CDR1 is SGHAT and CDR2 FQNNGV. Trimming took 5 bases from V and 0 from J; bases not matched to a gene: 7. The CDR3 loop reads CASSLGTGGQVNTEAFF. In DNA form, the CDR3 reads TGTGCCAGCAGCCTTGGGACAGGGGGCCAAGTGAACACTGAAGCTTTCTTT.

This clonotype was observed many times. The V call is TRBV4-3, the J call TRBJ2-2; TRBD1 aligns across 8 bases. Germline loops: CDR1 LGHNA, CDR2 YSLEER. Germline trimming cut 4 bases from V and 6 bases from J; bases unmatched to any gene: 13. CDR3 length: 17 amino acids. The chain's CDR3 is CASSPVFTGGFSGELFF. CDR3 sequence (DNA): TGCGCCAGCAGCCCGGTATTCACAGGGGGTTTTTCCGGGGAGCTGTTTTTT.

This clonotype appeared once. This chain connects TRBV27 to TRBJ2-7, with 9 bases that match TRBD1. The CDR3 loop spans 13 amino acids. Germline-derived CDR1 and CDR2 are MNHEY and SMNVEV (reference sequence). V lost 4 bases and J lost 11; bases outside the gene matches: 9. The CDR3 loop is CASSYSIRDREYF. DNA for the CDR3: TGTGCCAGCAGTTACTCGATCCGGGACAGGGAGTACTTC.

This clonotype showed up many times. The chain carries TRBV28 and TRBJ2-7, with D unresolved. Trimming cost V 4 bases and J 6 bases, with 10 bases left between them. The germline CDR1 and CDR2 sequences are MDHEN and SYDVKM. The CDR3 is made up of 12 amino acids. The CDR3 bases are TGTGCCAGCAGTTCCGAATTCAGCGAGCAGTACTTC. Amino acids: CASSSEFSEQYF.

This clonotype was seen repeatedly, ten times or more. This chain joins TRBV7-3 and TRBJ1-1; maybe TRBD1 (6 bases). The CDR3 runs 13 residues. Trimming shortened V by 5 bases and J by 8 bases, and 15 bases separated the two germline ends. Germline V gives CDR1 SGHTA, CDR2 FQGTGA. The CDR3 sequence: CASSPGAGEEAFF. CDR3 DNA: TGTGCCAGCAGCCCTGGGGCAGGGGAAGAAGCTTTCTTT.